This TCR beta chain was profiled in a study of T cells after yellow fever vaccination. MiXCR, applied by TCRdb to the 5' RACE reads, yields one record per CDR3 protein. Here the sample spans about 400,000 distinct CDR3 sequences, 6.2% being singletons. This clonotype was seen ten or more times. The sequence was collected from a man aged 25-45 years who received the YFV17D yellow fever vaccine. Sequenced here: PBMCs, sampled 5 days after the yellow fever booster vaccination.

The CDR3 region is CASSNPKIPKSRGSSYNEQFF. In nucleotides, the CDR3 is TGCGCCAGCAGCAACCCCAAAATCCCCAAGTCCAGGGGGAGCTCCTACAATGAGCAGTTCTTC. The J gene is TRBJ2-1, the V gene TRBV5-1; 7 bases fit TRBD1. V lost 4 bases, J lost 0 bases, and 22 bases stayed unmatched. Germline V CDR1 and CDR2: SGHRS, YFSETQ. The CDR3 totals 21 residues.